The 29 T cell receptor beta chains in this list originate from one sample, sequenced in a study of tumor-infiltrating lymphocytes in primary liver carcinoma. Making TCR beta cDNA involved roughly 500 ng total RNA and a constant-region primer. TCR beta libraries came from three nested multiplex PCR rounds using slightly modified ARM-PCR. TRBV1-TRBV30 forward and Cbeta reverse primers drove the first two roughly 9-cycle rounds. TCRdb independently ran MiXCR on the multiplex PCR reads; one entry per CDR3 protein. The sample lists approximately 190,000 distinct CDR3 sequences, approximately 86% seen once, with about a sixth in the top ten. It was from approximately 22-30 mg of unsorted bulk tissue that RNA and DNA were co-extracted. Sequencing used tumor tissue from primary liver carcinoma. All receptors come from a man in his forties or fifties with primary liver carcinoma and hepatitis B virus infection.

A remark on this clonotype: Germline is not matched at one junction end, which may reflect a read error. The genes are TRBV5-4 and TRBJ2-7; D not certain. The length of the CDR3 is 15 residues. The germline V gene has CDR1 SGHNT and CDR2 YYREEE (reference sequence). The CDR3 sequence is CASSTPSGRTHEQYF. CDR3 coding DNA: TGTGCCAGCAGCACCCCGAGTGGCAGGACCCACGAGCAGTATTTC.

The chain uses TRBV29-1 and TRBJ2-2, with TRBD2 matching over 12 bases. The CDR3 loop spans 15 amino acids. Germline V gives CDR1 SQVTM, CDR2 ANQGSEA. The CDR3: CSVILAGGYTGELFF. CDR3 nucleotide sequence: TGCAGTGTTATACTAGCGGGAGGTTACACCGGGGAGCTGTTTTTT.

This clonotype was seen many times. The rearrangement uses TRBV10-2 and TRBJ2-7, with D possibly being TRBD2 (5 bases). V lost 4 bases, J lost 6 bases, and 10 bases lay in between. This CDR3 is built from 12 residues. The germline V gene has CDR1 WSHSY and CDR2 SAAADI. For the CDR3, the DNA is TGCGCCAGCAGTGTGGCGGGCGTCGAGCAGTACTTC. It is translated as CASSVAGVEQYF.

A remark on this clonotype: At one end the junction does not follow the germline gene, possibly because of a read error. The chain joins TRBV12-3 or TRBV12-4 to TRBJ2-3; unclear D gene. The CDR3 spans 15 residues. CDR3 bases: TGTGCCAGCACCCTGAGAGGAAAAAACACAGATATGCAGTATTTT. This encodes CASTLRGKNTDMQYF.

With respect to this clonotype: A much larger clonotype is one base distant, so this may be a read error. The gene calls are TRBV28 and TRBJ1-2; D call uncertain. Germline values: CDR1 MDHEN, CDR2 SYDVKM. The CDR3 loop spans 13 amino acids. The CDR3 DNA is TGTGTCAGCAGTCCCGGATCTAACTATGGCTACACCTTC. It translates to CVSSPGSNYGYTF.

The V call is TRBV12-3 or TRBV12-4, the J call TRBJ1-1; tentatively, D is TRBD1 (6 bases). The CDR3 extends over 15 amino acids. V dropped 5 bases and J dropped 1 base, with 14 bases sitting between them. CDR3 bases: TGTGCCAGCAGTCCCGTCGTAGGGGGGAACACTGAAGCTTTCTTT. It is translated as CASSPVVGGNTEAFF.

A note on this clonotype: A read error is possible here, since a much larger clone lies one base away. The chain combines TRBV28 with TRBJ1-4; 8 positions match TRBD1. Trimming took 11 bases from V and 6 from J; bases not matched to a gene: 11. The CDR3 extends over 14 amino acids. Germline lookup yields CDR1 MDHEN and CDR2 SYDVKM. CDR3 protein: CAGIHTGGDEKLFF. The CDR3 region has the DNA TGTGCCGGCATCCATACAGGGGGGGATGAAAAACTGTTTTTT.

This clonotype showed up many times. This rearrangement joins TRBV2 to TRBJ2-5; 9 nucleotides match TRBD1. CDR1 is SNHLY and CDR2 is FYNNEI in the germline V gene. V was clipped by 6 bases and J by 1 base; unmatched bases: 3. The CDR3 runs 14 residues. The CDR3 sequence is CASSDRGSQETQYF. As DNA, the CDR3 is TGTGCCAGCAGCGACAGGGGGTCCCAAGAGACCCAGTACTTC.

This clonotype was seen ten or more times. This chain links TRBV5-1 with TRBJ1-2; 10 nucleotides agree with TRBD1. Germline lookup yields CDR1 SGHRS and CDR2 YFSETQ. V was pared by 4 bases and J by 3 bases, with 3 bases of the junction left unmatched. The CDR3 extends over 14 amino acids. The CDR3 loop is CASSIGQGDYGYTF. CDR3 in DNA: TGCGCCAGCAGCATTGGACAGGGGGACTATGGCTACACCTTC.

This chain's CDR3 is CASSLALAGSGQFF. CDR3 nucleotide sequence: TGTGCCAGCAGCTTAGCCTTAGCGGGGTCGGGGCAGTTCTTC. J is TRBJ2-1 and V is TRBV7-3; TRBD2 matches 8 bases. This CDR3 spans 14 amino acids. Germline V gene sequence: CDR1 SGHTA, CDR2 FQGTGA. V was clipped by 2 bases and J by 12 bases; unmatched bases: 9.

A word on this clonotype: As the CDR3 is not closed by the conserved phenylalanine or tryptophan, this likely results from a read error. The V call is TRBV6-1, the J call TRBJ1-1; D gene uncertain. CDR1 and CDR2 from the germline V gene are MNHNS and SASEGT. The CDR3 covers 13 residues. The CDR3 here is CGSSDGRNTEAFL. CDR3 in DNA: TGTGGCAGCAGTGATGGTAGGAACACTGAAGCTTTCCTT.

To note about this clonotype: A read error may produce the germline difference seen at one junction end. The rearrangement links TRBV7-2 to TRBJ2-3; 10 bases align to TRBD2. This CDR3 comprises 15 residues. CDR1 and CDR2 from the germline V gene are SGHTA and FQGNSA. The DNA of the CDR3 is TGTGCCAGCAGCCCTAGCGGGAGCGTCGCAGATATGCAGTATTTT. Its protein product is CASSPSGSVADMQYF.

Turning to this clonotype: Since the CDR3 does not end with the conserved phenylalanine or tryptophan, this likely comes from a read error. No DNA is shown, since the ends of the CDR3 on it are uncertain; the CDR3 is the one TCRdb lists. J is TRBJ2-7 and V is TRBV11-2; the table's D gene call, TRBD1, was not cross checked with the DNA. CDR1 and CDR2 from the germline V gene are SGHAT and FQNNGV. With termini counted, the CDR3 has 11 amino acids. CDR3 region: CASTKGVDQYL.

The chain links TRBV6-1 to TRBJ1-5; D is perhaps TRBD1 (6 bases). Germline CDR1 MNHNS, CDR2 SASEGT. The CDR3 loop spans 16 amino acids. The CDR3 DNA is TGTACCAACAGTGTCATTACAGTGCCCCGGGGGCAGTCCCAGCATTTT. Translated, it gives CTNSVITVPRGQSQHF.

This clonotype has a count of ten or more. The chain carries TRBV5-1 and TRBJ1-2; weak D call: TRBD1 (6 bases). Looked up from germline, CDR1 is SGHRS and CDR2 is YFSETQ. Trimming removed 4 bases from V and 5 bases from J, with 9 bases in between. The CDR3 has 12 amino acids. The CDR3 DNA is TGCGCCAGCAGCCAGGGACAATATGGCTACACCTTC. Translating gives CASSQGQYGYTF.

A remark on this clonotype: One end of the junction fails to match germline, which may point to a read error. This sequence joins TRBV6-1 and TRBJ2-7; 10 bases fit TRBD2. Looked up from germline, CDR1 is MNHNS and CDR2 is SASEGT. The CDR3 covers 14 residues. The CDR3 region has the DNA TGTGCCAGCAACCGCGGGACTAGCGCCCACGAGCAGAACTTC. Encoded protein: CASNRGTSAHEQNF.

To note about this clonotype: At one of its ends the junction is not consistent with the germline gene, which may arise from a read error. This chain uses TRBV4-2 with TRBJ1-2; D may be TRBD1 (6 bases). This CDR3 region has 18 residues. Germline-derived CDR1 and CDR2 are LGHNA and YNFKEQ. Here the CDR3 reads CGSSQEPQGRDLDYGYTF. CDR3 nucleotide sequence: TGTGGCAGCAGCCAAGAACCACAGGGAAGGGATCTGGACTATGGCTACACCTTC.

The chain couples TRBV29-1 to TRBJ2-3; the match to TRBD2 covers 8 bases. This CDR3 has 13 residues. The germline CDR1 and CDR2 sequences are SQVTM and ANQGSEA. V was clipped by 7 bases and J by 14 bases; unmatched bases: 17. The CDR3 nucleotides read TGCAGCGGAGCGGGAGCGTCCATCCTGATGCTGTATTTT. Its protein product is CSGAGASILMLYF.

As concerns this clonotype: A read error is possible here, since a much larger clone lies one base away. The conserved phenylalanine or tryptophan is not found at the CDR3 terminus, so this likely reflects a read error. This chain links TRBV5-1 with TRBJ2-5; D is perhaps TRBD2 (5 bases). Germline assignment: CDR1 SGHRS and CDR2 YFSETQ. CDR3 length: 13 amino acids. V was trimmed by 5 bases and J by 5 bases, leaving 13 bases between them. CDR3 protein: CASSESGSETQYI. The DNA for the CDR3 is TGCGCCAGCAGTGAATCGGGATCGGAGACCCAGTACATC.

This clonotype was counted between two and nine times. This chain joins TRBV7-3 and TRBJ2-3; D not certain. Germline V lookup: CDR1 SGHTA, CDR2 FQGTGA. Trimming shortened V by 4 bases and J by 5 bases, and 10 bases separated the two germline ends. CDR3 length: 13 amino acids. The DNA for the CDR3 is TGTGCCAGCAGCTCCCAGTATGGAGATACGCAGTATTTT. Amino acid sequence: CASSSQYGDTQYF. Drawing the rest from reference TRBV7-3 and TRBJ2-3, the complete variable domain is GAGVSQTPSNKVTEKGKYVELRCDPISGHTALYWYRQSLGQGPEFLIYFQGTGAADDSGLPNDRFFAVRPEGSVSTLKIQRTERGDSAVYLCASSSQYGDTQYFGPGTRLTVL.

Remarks on this clonotype: One junction end does not reproduce the germline sequence, and a read error may be involved. The CDR3: CPSSSRTSGTGNEQFF. The DNA for the CDR3 is TGTCCCAGCAGCTCCCGGACTAGCGGGACGGGCAATGAGCAGTTCTTC. The chain joins TRBV11-1 to TRBJ2-1; TRBD2 agrees at 12 bases. CDR3 size: 16 residues. CDR1 SGHAT and CDR2 FQDESV come from the germline V gene (reference sequence). The entire variable domain, with the rest obtained from reference TRBV11-1 and TRBJ2-1, is as follows: EAEVAQSPRYKITEKSQAVAFWCDPISGHATLYWYRQILGQGPELLVQFQDESVVDDSQLPKDRFSAERLKGVDSTLKIQPAELGDSAMYLCPSSSRTSGTGNEQFFGPGTRLTVL.

As DNA, the CDR3 is TGTGCCAGCAGACTTAGCGGGCCACGCGACAATGAGCAGTTCTTC. Translation gives CASRLSGPRDNEQFF. V gene TRBV11-2 combines with J gene TRBJ2-1; 7 bases are shared with TRBD2. The ends lost 6 bases at V and 5 bases at J; junction bases unmatched: 10. This CDR3 region has 15 residues. CDR1 and CDR2 from the germline V gene are SGHAT and FQNNGV.

This clonotype was seen only a few times. The gene calls are TRBV5-1 and TRBJ1-1; 10 positions agree with TRBD1. The junction had 4 bases not matched to a gene; V was cut back by 2 bases and J by 3 bases. Germline CDR1 and CDR2: SGHRS and YFSETQ. The CDR3 has 15 amino acids. CDR3 in DNA: TGCGCCAGCAGCTTTCACGGGACAGGGGACACTGAAGCTTTCTTT. Its translation is CASSFHGTGDTEAFF.

This clonotype was picked up one time. The J gene is TRBJ1-6, the V gene TRBV6-1; unclear D gene. Looked up from germline, CDR1 is MNHNS and CDR2 is SASEGT. This CDR3 is 16 amino acids long. CDR3 residues: CVCTRRPGGYNSPLHF. CDR3 nucleotides: TGTGTCTGCACTCGCCGGCCGGGCGGGTATAATTCACCCCTCCACTTT.

This chain links TRBV12-3 or TRBV12-4 with TRBJ1-1; TRBD1 might be the D (5 bases). This CDR3 is 14 amino acids long. V lost 9 bases and J lost 3, with 17 bases in between. CDR3 sequence (DNA): TGTGCCAGTAGTCCGAACGTGGGGCACACTGAAGCTTTCTTT. This encodes CASSPNVGHTEAFF.

A remark on this clonotype: The junction departs from the called germline gene at one end, perhaps through a read error. The V call is TRBV6-2 or TRBV6-3, the J call TRBJ2-7; 8 bases map to TRBD2. Germline V CDR1 and CDR2: MNHEY, SVGEGT. This CDR3 has 15 amino acids. The CDR3 here is CDSNTPTSEGYEQYF. In DNA, the CDR3 is TGTGACAGCAACACTCCGACTAGCGAAGGGTACGAGCAGTACTTC.

Comments on this clonotype: One end of the junction does not line up with germline, which may come from a read error. This sequence joins TRBV12-3 or TRBV12-4 and TRBJ2-7; TRBD1 aligns across 8 bases. The CDR3 contains 15 residues. CDR3 nucleotides: TGTGCCAGCAGTTTAGGGCAGGGGGCTATTTACGGGCAGTACTTT. Its translation: CASSLGQGAIYGQYF.

The chain links TRBV11-2 to TRBJ2-6; TRBD1 matches at 7 bases. CDR1 is SGHAT and CDR2 is FQNNGV in the germline V gene. CDR3 size: 16 residues. Here the CDR3 reads CVSSLTGRAGANVLTF. CDR3 coding DNA: TGTGTTAGCAGCTTGACAGGGAGAGCTGGGGCCAACGTCCTGACTTTC. The full variable domain, in which reference TRBV11-2 and TRBJ2-6 provide the parts outside the CDR3, is EAGVAQSPRYKIIEKRQSVAFWCNPISGHATLYWYQQILGQGPKLLIQFQNNGVVDDSQLPKDRFSAERLKGVDSTLKIQPAKLEDSAVYLCVSSLTGRAGANVLTFGAGSRLTVL.

Notes on this clonotype: Germline is not matched at one junction end, which may reflect a read error. The chain employs TRBV5-1 and TRBJ2-3, with D perhaps assigned TRBD1 or TRBD2 (5 bases each). Germline V CDR1 and CDR2: SGHRS, YFSETQ. This CDR3 has 14 residues. The CDR3 reads CTSSLTGPEDMQYF. DNA for the CDR3: TGCACCAGCAGCCTGACGGGACCCGAAGATATGCAGTATTTT.